The present T cell receptor (beta chain) was sequenced within a study of blood T cells in healthy people across ages. Whole-study results and caveats: Older age went with lower TCR beta diversity per million T cells, in a roughly linear way.

This clonotype was recorded many times. The antigen remains undetermined. Donors ranged from 6 to 90 years old and were healthy Caucasians in Russia. RNA extraction gave at least 5 micrograms of total RNA per sample. With a J-beta primer mix and a sample-barcoded 5' primer, a second PCR ran about 6 to 11 cycles. No fewer than 2.5 million CDR3-containing paired-end reads came from each sample. MiXCR, applied by TCRdb to the 5' RACE reads, yields one record per CDR3 protein. This repertoire shows about 1.5 million distinct CDR3 sequences, less than 45% found once; its top ten account for around 4%. Trimming took 5 bases from V and 4 from J, leaving 13 bases between them. This CDR3 has 13 residues. Germline CDR1 DFQATT, CDR2 SNEGSKA (reference sequence).

Material: blood. The chain links TRBV20-1 to TRBJ2-3; D gene unclear. The sequence derives from a woman between 18 and 30 years old in good health. Here the CDR3 reads CSAPTPPADTQYF. As DNA, the CDR3 is TGCAGTGCTCCGACCCCCCCCGCAGATACGCAGTATTTT.